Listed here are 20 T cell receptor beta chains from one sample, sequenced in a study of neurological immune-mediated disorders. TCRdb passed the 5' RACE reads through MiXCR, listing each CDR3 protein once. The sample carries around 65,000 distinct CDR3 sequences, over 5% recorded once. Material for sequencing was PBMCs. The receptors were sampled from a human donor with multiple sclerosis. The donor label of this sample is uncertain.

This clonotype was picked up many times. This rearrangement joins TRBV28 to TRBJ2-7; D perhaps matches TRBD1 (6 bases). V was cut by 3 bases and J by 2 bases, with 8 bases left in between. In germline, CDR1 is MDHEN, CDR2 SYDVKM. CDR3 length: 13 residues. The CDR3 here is CASSFQGPYEQYF. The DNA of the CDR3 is TGTGCCAGCAGTTTCCAGGGGCCCTACGAGCAGTACTTC.

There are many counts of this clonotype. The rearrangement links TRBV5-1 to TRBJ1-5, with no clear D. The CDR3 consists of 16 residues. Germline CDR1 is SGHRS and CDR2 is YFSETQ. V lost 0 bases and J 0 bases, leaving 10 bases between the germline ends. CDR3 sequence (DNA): TGCGCCAGCAGCTTGGGCGACACTTATAGCAATCAGCCCCAGCATTTT. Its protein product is CASSLGDTYSNQPQHF.

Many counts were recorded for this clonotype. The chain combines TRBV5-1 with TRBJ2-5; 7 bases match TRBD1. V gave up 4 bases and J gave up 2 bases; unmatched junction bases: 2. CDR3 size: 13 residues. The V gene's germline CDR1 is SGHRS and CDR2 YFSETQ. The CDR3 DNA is TGCGCCAGCAGCAGGGACAGACAAGAGACCCAGTACTTC. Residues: CASSRDRQETQYF.

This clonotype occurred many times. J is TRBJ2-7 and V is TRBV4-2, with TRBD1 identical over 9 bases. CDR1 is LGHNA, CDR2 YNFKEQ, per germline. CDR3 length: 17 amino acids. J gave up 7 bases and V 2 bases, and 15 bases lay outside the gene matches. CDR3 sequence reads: CASSQYAQGAPAEEQYF. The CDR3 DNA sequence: TGTGCCAGCAGCCAATATGCACAGGGGGCCCCGGCTGAGGAGCAGTACTTC.

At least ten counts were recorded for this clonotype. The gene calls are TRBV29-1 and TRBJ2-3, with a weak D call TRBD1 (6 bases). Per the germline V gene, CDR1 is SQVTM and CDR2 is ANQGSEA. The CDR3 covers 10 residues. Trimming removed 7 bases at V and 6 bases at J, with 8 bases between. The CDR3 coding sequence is TGCAGCGGGGGGCAGGATACGCAGTATTTT. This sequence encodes CSGGQDTQYF.

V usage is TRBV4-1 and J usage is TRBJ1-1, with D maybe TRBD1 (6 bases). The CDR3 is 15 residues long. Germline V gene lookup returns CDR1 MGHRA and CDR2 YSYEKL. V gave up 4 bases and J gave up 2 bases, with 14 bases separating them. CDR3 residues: CASSPPRTVNTEAFF. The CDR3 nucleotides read TGCGCCAGCAGCCCCCCCAGGACAGTTAACACTGAAGCTTTCTTT.

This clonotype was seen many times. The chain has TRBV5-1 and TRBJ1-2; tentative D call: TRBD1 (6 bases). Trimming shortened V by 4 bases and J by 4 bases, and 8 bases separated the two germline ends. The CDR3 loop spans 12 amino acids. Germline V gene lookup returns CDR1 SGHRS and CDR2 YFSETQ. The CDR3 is CASSPDSYGYTF. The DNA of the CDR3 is TGCGCCAGCAGCCCGGACAGCTATGGCTACACCTTC. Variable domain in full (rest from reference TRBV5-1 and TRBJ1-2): KAGVTQTPRYLIKTRGQQVTLSCSPISGHRSVSWYQQTPGQGLQFLFEYFSETQRNKGNFPGRFSGRQFSNSRSEMNVSTLELGDSALYLCASSPDSYGYTFGSGTRLTVV.

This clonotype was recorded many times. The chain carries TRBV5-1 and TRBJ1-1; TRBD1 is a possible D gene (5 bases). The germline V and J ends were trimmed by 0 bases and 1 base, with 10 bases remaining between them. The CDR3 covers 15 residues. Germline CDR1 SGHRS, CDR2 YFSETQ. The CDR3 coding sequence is TGCGCCAGCAGCTTGGTTGTGGGGGGGAACACTGAAGCTTTCTTT. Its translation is CASSLVVGGNTEAFF.

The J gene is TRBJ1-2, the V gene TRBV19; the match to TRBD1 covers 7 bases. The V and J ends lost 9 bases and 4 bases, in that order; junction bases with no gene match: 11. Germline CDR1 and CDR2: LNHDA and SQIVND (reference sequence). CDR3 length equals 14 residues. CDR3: CASHDRARGYGYTF. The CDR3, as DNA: TGTGCCAGCCATGACAGGGCTCGGGGCTATGGCTACACCTTC.

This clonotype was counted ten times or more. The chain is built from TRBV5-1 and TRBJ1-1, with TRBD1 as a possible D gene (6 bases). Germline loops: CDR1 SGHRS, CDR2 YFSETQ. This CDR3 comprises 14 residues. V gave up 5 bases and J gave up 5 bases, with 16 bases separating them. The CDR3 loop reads CASSPGAVGTEAFF. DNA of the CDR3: TGCGCCAGCAGTCCAGGGGCTGTAGGGACTGAAGCTTTCTTT.

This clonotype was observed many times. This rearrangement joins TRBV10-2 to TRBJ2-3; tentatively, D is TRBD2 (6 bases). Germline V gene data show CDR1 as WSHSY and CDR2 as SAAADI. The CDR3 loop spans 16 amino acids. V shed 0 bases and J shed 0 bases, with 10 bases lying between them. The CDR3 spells CASSESRGSSTDTQYF. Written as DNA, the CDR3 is TGCGCCAGCAGTGAGTCGCGGGGTTCTAGCACAGATACGCAGTATTTT.

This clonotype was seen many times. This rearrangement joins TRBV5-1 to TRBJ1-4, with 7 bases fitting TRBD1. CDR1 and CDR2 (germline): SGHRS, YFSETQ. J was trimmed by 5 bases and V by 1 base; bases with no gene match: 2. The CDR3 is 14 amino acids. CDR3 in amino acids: CASSLTGENEKLFF. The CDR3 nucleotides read TGCGCCAGCAGCTTGACAGGGGAAAATGAAAAACTGTTTTTT.

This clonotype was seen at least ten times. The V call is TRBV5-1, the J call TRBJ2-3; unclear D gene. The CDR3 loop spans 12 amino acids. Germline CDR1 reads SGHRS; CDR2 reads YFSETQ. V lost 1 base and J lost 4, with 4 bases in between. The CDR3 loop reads CASSLWSDTQYF. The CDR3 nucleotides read TGCGCCAGCAGCTTGTGGTCAGATACGCAGTATTTT.

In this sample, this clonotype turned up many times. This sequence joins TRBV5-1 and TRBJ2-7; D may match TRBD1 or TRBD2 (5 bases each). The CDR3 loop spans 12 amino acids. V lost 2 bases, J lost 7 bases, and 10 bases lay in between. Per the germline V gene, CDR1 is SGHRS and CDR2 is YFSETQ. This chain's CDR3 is CASSFSGREQYF. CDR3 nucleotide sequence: TGCGCCAGCAGCTTCTCGGGACGGGAGCAGTACTTC.

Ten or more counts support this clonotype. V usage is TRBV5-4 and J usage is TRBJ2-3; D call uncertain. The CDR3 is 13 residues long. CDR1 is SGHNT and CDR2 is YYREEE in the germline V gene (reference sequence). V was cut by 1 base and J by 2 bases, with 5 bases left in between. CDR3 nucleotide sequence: TGTGCCAGCAGCTTGCTGGACACAGATACGCAGTATTTT. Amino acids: CASSLLDTDTQYF.

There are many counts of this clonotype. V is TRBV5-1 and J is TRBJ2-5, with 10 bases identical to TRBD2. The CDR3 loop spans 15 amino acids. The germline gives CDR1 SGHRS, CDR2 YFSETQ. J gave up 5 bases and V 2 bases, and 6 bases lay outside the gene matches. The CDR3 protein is CASSLPAGGQETQYF. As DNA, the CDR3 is TGCGCCAGCAGCTTACCAGCGGGGGGGCAGGAGACCCAGTACTTC.

The CDR3 sequence is CTNSPHRAPYEQYF. The DNA of the CDR3 is TGCACCAACAGCCCCCACAGGGCCCCCTACGAGCAGTACTTC. The chain employs TRBV4-1 and TRBJ2-7, with D perhaps matching TRBD1 (6 bases). CDR3 length equals 14 residues. Germline assignment: CDR1 MGHRA and CDR2 YSYEKL.

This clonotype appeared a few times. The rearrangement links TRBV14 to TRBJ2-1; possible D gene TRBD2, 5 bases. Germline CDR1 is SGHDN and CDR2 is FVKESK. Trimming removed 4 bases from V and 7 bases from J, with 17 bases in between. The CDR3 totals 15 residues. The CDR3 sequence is CASSRSKREKNEQFF. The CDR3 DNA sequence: TGTGCCAGCAGCCGTTCTAAGAGGGAGAAGAATGAGCAGTTCTTC. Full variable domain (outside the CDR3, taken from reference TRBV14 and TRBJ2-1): EAGVTQFPSHSVIEKGQTVTLRCDPISGHDNLYWYRRVMGKEIKFLLHFVKESKQDESGMPNNRFLAERTGGTYSTLKVQPAELEDSGVYFCASSRSKREKNEQFFGPGTRLTVL.

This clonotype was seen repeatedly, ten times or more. DNA for the CDR3: TGTGCCAGCAGTGATGTGAGGGAAGGGAAAAACTATGGCTACACCTTC. It codes for CASSDVREGKNYGYTF. The V and J genes are TRBV6-4 and TRBJ1-2; no reliable D call. Germline CDR1 and CDR2: MRHNA and SNTAGT. This CDR3 has 16 residues. The V end was cut by 3 bases, the J end by 2 bases, with 16 bases between.

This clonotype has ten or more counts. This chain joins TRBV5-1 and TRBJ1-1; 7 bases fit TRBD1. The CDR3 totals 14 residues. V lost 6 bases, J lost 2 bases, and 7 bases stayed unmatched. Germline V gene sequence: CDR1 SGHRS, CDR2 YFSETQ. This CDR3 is CASNPGQRNTEAFF. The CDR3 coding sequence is TGCGCCAGCAACCCGGGACAGAGAAACACTGAAGCTTTCTTT.